The entry that follows covers one TCR beta chain sequence. The CDR3 is 17 residues long. Germline lookup yields CDR1 MNHEY and CDR2 SMNVEV (reference sequence). Trimming removed 6 bases from V and 2 bases from J; junction bases left unmatched: 10. The data were taken from a study of response to subunit inactivated influenza vaccine. TCRdb ran MiXCR on the RT-PCR reads and lists one entry per CDR3 protein. The sample has hundreds of thousands of distinct CDR3 sequences, roughly 12% seen once. The starting material was PBMCs from blood, obtained on the day of vaccination. The clonotype comes from a man aged 45 to 65 who received an inactivated influenza vaccine. The V and J genes are TRBV27 and TRBJ2-6; 7 bases line up with TRBD2. The CDR3 DNA sequence: TGTGCCAGCAGCGGGGGGTACGGATTGCCTGGGGCCAACGTCCTGACTTTC. Protein product: CASSGGYGLPGANVLTF. Supplemented by reference TRBV27 and TRBJ2-6, the full variable domain reads EAQVTQNPRYLITVTGKKLTVTCSQNMNHEYMSWYRQDPGLGLRQIYYSMNVEVTDKGDVPEGYKVSRKEKRNFPLILESPSPNQTSLYFCASSGGYGLPGANVLTFGAGSRLTVL.